The rows below give T cell receptor beta chains drawn from one sample of a study of cytomegalovirus exposure and HLA in healthy donors. The assay was immunoSEQ multiplex PCR, and TCRdb's table has in-frame clones only and misses some. The table lists approximately 220,000 clones, approximately 82% of them singletons. Sequences were obtained from PBMCs. The source of these receptors is a man between 18 and 35 years old in good health and CMV-seronegative. Both conserved end residues are part of each CDR3. Fields, in order: V gene, D gene, J gene, clone size, CDR3 protein, CDR3 DNA. D genes are given only for firm matches. Clone size is not always given. Where it is, it says once, few, many or a class for expanded clones.

>TRBV27|NA|TRBJ2-1|once
CASSFSGNEQFF
TGTGCCAGCAGTTTCTCCGGCAATGAGCAGTTCTTC
>TRBV11-2|TRBD2|TRBJ2-7|NA
CASSLGSGGDEQYF
TGTGCCAGCAGCTTAGGATCGGGAGGCGACGAGCAGTACTTC
>TRBV10-3|TRBD1|TRBJ2-5|once
CAISPSGQGAEGASPYQETQYF
TGTGCCATCAGTCCTTCGGGACAGGGGGCGGAGGGGGCATCCCCGTACCAAGAGACCCAGTACTTC
>TRBV6-1|NA|TRBJ1-1|NA
CASSGRKNTEAFF
TGTGCCAGCTCAGGGAGGAAGAACACTGAAGCTTTCTTT
>TRBV7-8|NA|TRBJ1-1|NA
CASSSTPGQMNTEAFF
TGTGCCAGCAGCTCCACACCAGGGCAGATGAACACTGAAGCTTTCTTT
>TRBV28|NA|TRBJ2-7|NA
CASSPTREKYF
TGTGCCAGCAGCCCCACGCGGGAAAAGTACTTC
>TRBV7-9|NA|TRBJ1-2|NA
CASSLYSYGYTF
TGTGCCAGCAGCTTATATAGCTATGGCTACACCTTC
>TRBV6-1|TRBD1|TRBJ1-3|NA
CASSPEDRDGNTIYF
TGTGCCAGCAGTCCCGAGGACAGGGATGGAAACACCATATATTTT
>TRBV6-5|NA|TRBJ2-3|NA
CASGPGGFTDTQYF
TGTGCCAGCGGCCCCGGGGGTTTCACAGATACGCAGTATTTT
>TRBV30|TRBD2|TRBJ2-1|few
CAWSMRAGGRPYNEQFF
TGTGCCTGGAGTATGCGGGCGGGAGGGAGGCCCTACAATGAGCAGTTCTTC
>TRBV15|TRBD2|TRBJ2-1|NA
CATSSGGGLAGEQFF
TGTGCCACCAGCAGTGGAGGGGGCCTAGCGGGAGAGCAGTTCTTC
>TRBV2|NA|TRBJ2-2|NA
CASSTEPGELFF
TGTGCCAGCAGCACAGAGCCCGGGGAGCTGTTTTTT
>TRBV28|TRBD2|TRBJ2-1|NA
CASSWMGLAGNNEQFF
TGTGCCAGCAGTTGGATGGGACTAGCGGGAAACAATGAGCAGTTCTTC
>TRBV5-1|TRBD1|TRBJ2-6|NA
CASSFAGGSGANVLTF
TGCGCCAGCAGCTTCGCAGGGGGCTCTGGGGCCAACGTCCTGACTTTC
>TRBV19|TRBD1|TRBJ2-5|once
CASSRTFQTGGRQETQYF
TGTGCCAGTAGTCGAACTTTCCAGACAGGGGGCCGCCAAGAGACCCAGTACTTC
>TRBV9|TRBD1|TRBJ1-1|NA
CASSPRTGGTEAFF
TGTGCCAGCAGCCCCCGGACAGGGGGCACTGAAGCTTTCTTT
>TRBV6-5|NA|TRBJ1-1|NA
CASSYSAVGTEAFF
TGTGCCAGCAGTTACTCGGCGGTTGGGACTGAAGCTTTCTTT
>TRBV5-4|NA|TRBJ1-2|NA
CASSFSGGTSYTF
TGTGCCAGCAGCTTTTCCGGGGGAACTAGCTACACCTTC
>TRBV9|TRBD2|TRBJ2-7|NA
CASSVGRAGGEQYF
TGTGCCAGCAGCGTAGGTAGAGCGGGAGGCGAGCAGTACTTC
>TRBV5-6|NA|TRBJ2-7|NA
CASSLERYEQYF
TGTGCCAGCAGCTTGGAGCGATACGAGCAGTACTTC
>TRBV4-1|TRBD2|TRBJ2-5|NA
CASSQSWGLAQETQYF
TGCGCCAGCAGCCAAAGCTGGGGACTAGCCCAAGAGACCCAGTACTTC
>TRBV4-2|NA|TRBJ1-5|few
CASSQDAGVDQPQHF
TGTGCCAGCAGCCAAGATGCAGGGGTCGATCAGCCCCAGCATTTT
>TRBV6-5|TRBD2|TRBJ2-3|few
CASSYRGTTTDTQYF
TGTGCCAGCAGTTACCGCGGGACTACCACAGATACGCAGTATTTT
>TRBV7-6|TRBD1|TRBJ2-7|NA
CASSPRTGGAYEQYF
TGTGCCAGCAGCCCGAGGACAGGGGGAGCCTACGAGCAGTACTTC
>TRBV7-9|TRBD2|TRBJ2-1|NA
CASSSTSGRDYNEQFF
TGTGCCAGCAGCTCTACTAGCGGGAGGGACTACAATGAGCAGTTCTTC
>TRBV6-4|TRBD2|TRBJ2-3|NA
CASSGTSETDTQYF
TGTGCCAGCAGTGGGACTAGCGAAACAGATACGCAGTATTTT
>TRBV12-5|NA|TRBJ1-5|NA
CASPWGVGQPQHF
TGTGCTAGCCCCTGGGGGGTGGGACAGCCCCAGCATTTT
>TRBV5-1|TRBD1|TRBJ1-3|NA
CASSLGPPGQDSGNTIYF
TGCGCCAGCAGCTTGGGACCTCCGGGACAGGACTCTGGAAACACCATATATTTT
>TRBV4-2|NA|TRBJ2-5|NA
CASSQERGETQYF
TGTGCCAGCAGCCAAGAAAGGGGAGAGACCCAGTACTTC